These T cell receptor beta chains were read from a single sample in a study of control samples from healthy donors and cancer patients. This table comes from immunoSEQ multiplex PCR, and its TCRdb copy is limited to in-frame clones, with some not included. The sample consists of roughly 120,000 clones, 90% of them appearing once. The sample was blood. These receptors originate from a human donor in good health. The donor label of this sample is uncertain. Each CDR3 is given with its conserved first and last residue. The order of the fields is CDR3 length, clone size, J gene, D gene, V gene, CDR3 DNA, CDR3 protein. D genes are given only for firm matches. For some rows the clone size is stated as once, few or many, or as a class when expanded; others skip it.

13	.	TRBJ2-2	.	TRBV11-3	TGTGCCAGCAGCTTAAATGGGATAGGGGAGCTGTTTTTT	CASSLNGIGELFF
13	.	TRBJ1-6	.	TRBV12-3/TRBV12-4	TGTGCCAGCAGTTTCACCCAAGCTTCACCCCTCCACTTT	CASSFTQASPLHF
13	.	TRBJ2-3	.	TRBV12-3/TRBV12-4	TGTGCCAGCAGTTTAGCTGGGGTTGATACGCAGTATTTT	CASSLAGVDTQYF
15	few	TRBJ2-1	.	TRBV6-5	TGTGCCAGCAGTAAAAGACTAGGAAGATACAATGAGCAGTTCTTC	CASSKRLGRYNEQFF
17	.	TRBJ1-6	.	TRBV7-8	TGTGCCAGCAGCCCGGTTATGGGGGGATCCTATAATTCACCCCTCCACTTT	CASSPVMGGSYNSPLHF
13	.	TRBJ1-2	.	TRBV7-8	TGTGCCAGCAGCTTCGGACGGAACTATGGCTACACCTTC	CASSFGRNYGYTF
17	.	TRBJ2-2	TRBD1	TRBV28	TGTGCCAGCAGTTCCCCCCGGGACAGGAGATCAAGCGGGGAGCTGTTTTTT	CASSSPRDRRSSGELFF
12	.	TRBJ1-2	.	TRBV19	TGTGCCAGTAGGCAGGGCAACTATGGCTACACCTTC	CASRQGNYGYTF
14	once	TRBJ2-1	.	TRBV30	TGTGCCTGGAGCGAACGGGGACTTCGCAATGAGCAGTTCTTC	CAWSERGLRNEQFF
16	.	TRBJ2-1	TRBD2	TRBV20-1	TGCAGTGCTAGTACTCTAGCGGGGGGACAGCACAATGAGCAGTTCTTC	CSASTLAGGQHNEQFF
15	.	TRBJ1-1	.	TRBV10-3	TGTGCCATCAGTGGTGACAGGATAAAGAACACTGAAGCTTTCTTT	CAISGDRIKNTEAFF
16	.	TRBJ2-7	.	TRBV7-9	TGTGCCAGCAGCCCTAGTAGGTTGCAGATATCCTACGAGCAGTACTTC	CASSPSRLQISYEQYF